The present T cell receptor beta chain was sequenced within a study of blood T cell repertoires in COVID-19. Study details: The samples span acute and convalescent COVID-19 from the United States, Italy and Spain. PBMCs, B-cell-depleted T cells, or T cells provided the cDNA or gDNA that made up the material.

This CDR3 is built from 15 residues. Germline CDR1 is SGHVS and CDR2 is FQNEAQ. V trimming: 3 bases; J trimming: 5 bases; junction bases outside the gene matches: 10. Original processing methods: Estimated nucleated cell counts came from reference gene primer amplification. Here immunoSEQ multiplex PCR was the method, and the copy in TCRdb shows in-frame clones only, minus some. V, J and clone size reflect that table, while D and trimming were determined from the DNA. Among around 230,000 clones listed, approximately 88% were seen once. V gene TRBV7-8 combines with J gene TRBJ2-7; 7 positions agree with TRBD2. This clonotype was obtained from a middle-aged man with acute or convalescent COVID-19. Input material: peripheral blood. CDR3 in amino acids: CASSLGGFGAHEQYF. As DNA, the CDR3 is TGTGCCAGCAGCTTGGGAGGGTTTGGAGCGCACGAGCAGTACTTC. Based on the CDR3 plus reference TRBV7-8 and TRBJ2-7, the full variable domain is GAGVSQSPRYKVAKRGQDVALRCDPISGHVSLFWYQQALGQGPEFLTYFQNEAQLDKSGLPSDRFFAERPEGSVSTLKIQRTQQEDSAVYLCASSLGGFGAHEQYFGPGTRLTVT.